Below, one T cell receptor beta chain is given with its context. No antigen is known for it. Germline loops: CDR1 MNHEY, CDR2 SMNVEV (reference sequence). The CDR3 contains 13 residues. V lost 3 bases and J lost 9, with 12 bases in between. MiXCR was run by TCRdb on the RT-PCR reads, yielding one entry per CDR3 protein. The sample consists of approximately 170,000 distinct CDR3 sequences, roughly an eighth of them appearing once. These data are taken from a study of response to subunit inactivated influenza vaccine. Study-level points and caveats: Each seasonal influenza vaccination recruits few new T cells, the authors suggested.

This receptor was taken from a man aged 50-60 years who received an inactivated influenza vaccine. Material: CD8+ T cells sorted from PBMCs, obtained 4 to 6 days after vaccination. The V and J genes are TRBV27 and TRBJ2-1, with D possibly TRBD2 on 5 matching bases. CDR3 amino acids: CASSLGSGFEQFF. The CDR3 DNA follows: TGTGCCAGCAGTTTGGGGAGTGGGTTTGAGCAGTTCTTC.